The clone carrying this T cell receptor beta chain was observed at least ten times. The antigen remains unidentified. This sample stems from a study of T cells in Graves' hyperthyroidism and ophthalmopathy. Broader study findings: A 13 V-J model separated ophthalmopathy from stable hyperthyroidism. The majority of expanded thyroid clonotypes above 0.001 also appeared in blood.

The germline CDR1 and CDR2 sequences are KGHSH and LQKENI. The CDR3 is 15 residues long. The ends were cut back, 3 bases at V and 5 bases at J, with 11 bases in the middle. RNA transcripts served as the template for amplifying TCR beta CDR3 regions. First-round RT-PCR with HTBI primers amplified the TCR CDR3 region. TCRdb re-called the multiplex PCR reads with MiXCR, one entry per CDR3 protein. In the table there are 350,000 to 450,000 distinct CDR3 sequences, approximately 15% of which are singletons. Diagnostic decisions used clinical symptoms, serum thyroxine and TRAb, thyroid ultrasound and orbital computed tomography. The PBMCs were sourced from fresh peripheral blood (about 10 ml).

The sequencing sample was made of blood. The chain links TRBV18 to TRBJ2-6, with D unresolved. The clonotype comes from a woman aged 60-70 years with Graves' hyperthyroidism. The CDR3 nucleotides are TGTGCCAGCTCACCCCGTGCTTCGAGGGCCAACGTCCTGACTTTC. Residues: CASSPRASRANVLTF.